This passage covers 26 T cell receptor beta chains from one sample sequenced in a study of T-cell memory formation after mild COVID-19. TCRdb re-called the 5' RACE reads with MiXCR, one entry per CDR3 protein. The sample includes 150,000 to 200,000 distinct CDR3 sequences, less than 40% of them seen just once. Sequenced: PBMCs or a T cell subset sorted from them (not recorded which). These receptor sequences come from an adult woman who had mild COVID-19 (a few samples of this study predate the infection). Cell type and time point are not known.

This clonotype was found once. The J gene is TRBJ2-7, the V gene TRBV3-1, with D hard to call. Trimming removed 0 bases from V and 1 base from J, with 7 bases in between. The CDR3 has 14 amino acids. Germline V gene data show CDR1 as LGHDT and CDR2 as YNNKEL (reference sequence). The CDR3 sequence: CASSQDHSSYEQYF. CDR3 DNA sequence: TGTGCCAGCAGCCAAGATCATTCATCCTACGAGCAGTACTTC.

The chain is built from TRBV7-2 and TRBJ1-2, with TRBD1 as a possible D gene (6 bases). Per the germline V gene, CDR1 is SGHTA and CDR2 is FQGNSA. V was shortened by 1 base and J by 7 bases, with 13 bases between the two germline ends. The CDR3 runs 14 residues. CDR3: CASSLEAAGVGYTF. The CDR3 region has the DNA TGTGCCAGCAGCTTAGAGGCGGCAGGGGTTGGCTACACCTTC.

The gene calls are TRBV11-2 and TRBJ2-7, with D perhaps TRBD1 (5 bases). V lost 5 bases and J 2 bases, leaving 13 bases between the germline ends. Germline CDR1 is SGHAT and CDR2 is FQNNGV. There are 14 residues in the CDR3. The chain's CDR3 is CASSETGQAYEQYF. The CDR3 DNA sequence: TGTGCCAGCAGCGAAACCGGACAAGCCTACGAGCAGTACTTC.

This clonotype was counted a few times. The rearrangement uses TRBV20-1 and TRBJ2-1, with 14 bases that match TRBD2. The CDR3 covers 14 residues. Trimming removed 3 bases from V and 8 bases from J; junction bases left unmatched: 3. Germline-derived CDR1 and CDR2 are DFQATT and SNEGSKA (reference sequence). CDR3 sequence: CSARGTSGSHEQFF. The CDR3 DNA reads TGCAGTGCTAGGGGGACTAGCGGGAGCCATGAGCAGTTCTTC.

Many counts were recorded for this clonotype. CDR3 nucleotides: TGTGCCAGCAGCGACGGGTTGACGGATACGCAGTATTTT. This sequence encodes CASSDGLTDTQYF. The J gene is TRBJ2-3, the V gene TRBV7-6; D is ambiguous. This CDR3 has 13 residues. Germline V gene sequence: CDR1 SGHVS, CDR2 FNYEAQ. V shed 5 bases and J shed 6 bases, with 12 bases lying between them.

The chain is built from TRBV4-2 and TRBJ2-1; 10 positions match TRBD2. The CDR3 consists of 15 residues. V dropped 3 bases and J dropped 5; count of bases not matched to a gene: 4. CDR1 LGHNA and CDR2 YNFKEQ come from the germline V gene. CDR3 amino acids: CASSQRTSGNNEQFF. The CDR3 bases are TGTGCCAGCAGCCAGAGGACTAGCGGTAACAATGAGCAGTTCTTC.

The chain is built from TRBV11-2 and TRBJ1-2, with a possible D match to TRBD1 (5 bases). This CDR3 region has 14 residues. The V end lost 8 bases, the J end lost 4 bases, and 17 bases lay between the germline ends. CDR1 and CDR2 (germline): SGHAT, FQNNGV. CDR3 sequence reads: CASGVLGVAYGYTF. The CDR3 nucleotides are TGTGCCAGCGGCGTCTTGGGGGTGGCCTATGGCTACACCTTC. Filled out from reference TRBV11-2 and TRBJ1-2, the complete variable domain reads EAGVAQSPRYKIIEKRQSVAFWCNPISGHATLYWYQQILGQGPKLLIQFQNNGVVDDSQLPKDRFSAERLKGVDSTLKIQPAKLEDSAVYLCASGVLGVAYGYTFGSGTRLTVV.

The sample holds a few counts of this clonotype. The chain links TRBV6-1 to TRBJ2-5; TRBD2 is a possible D gene (5 bases). The ends were cut back, 2 bases at V and 2 bases at J, with 12 bases in the middle. There are 15 residues in the CDR3. Germline CDR1 is MNHNS and CDR2 is SASEGT. The CDR3 region is CASSEPVGLQETQYF. The CDR3 bases are TGTGCCAGCAGTGAACCCGTCGGACTGCAAGAGACCCAGTACTTC.

This chain connects TRBV20-1 to TRBJ2-7; 11 bases are a match to TRBD2. The CDR3 spans 15 residues. Looked up from germline, CDR1 is DFQATT and CDR2 is SNEGSKA (reference sequence). With 2 bases clipped from V and 4 bases from J, the junction kept 7 bases outside the gene matches. Here the CDR3 DNA reads TGCAGTGCTAGAATGCTAGCGGGGGGCTGGTACGAGCAGTACTTC. Its protein is CSARMLAGGWYEQYF.

The chain couples TRBV2 to TRBJ2-2; 9 bases align to TRBD1. The V gene's germline CDR1 is SNHLY and CDR2 FYNNEI. CDR3 size: 16 residues. V was pared by 4 bases and J by 5 bases, with 8 bases of the junction left unmatched. The CDR3 nucleotides are TGTGCCAGCAGTGGGACTTGGACAGGGGTAACCGGGGAGCTGTTTTTT. Translated, it gives CASSGTWTGVTGELFF.

This clonotype was seen only a few times. V is TRBV2 and J is TRBJ1-2; tentative D call: TRBD1 (5 bases). Germline values: CDR1 SNHLY, CDR2 FYNNEI. The CDR3 totals 12 residues. Between the trimmed V and J ends, which lost 2 bases and 8 bases, there was a span of 9 bases. The CDR3 reads CASSEQGFGYTF. The CDR3 DNA is TGTGCCAGCAGTGAACAGGGTTTCGGCTACACCTTC.

This clonotype was seen a few times. The V and J genes are TRBV11-1 and TRBJ1-1, with a weak D call TRBD1 (5 bases). Looked up from germline, CDR1 is SGHAT and CDR2 is FQDESV (reference sequence). Deletions cut 4 bases from V and 4 bases from J, with 16 bases between. The CDR3 covers 15 residues. Here the CDR3 reads CASSSRAGQGTEAFF. CDR3 in DNA: TGTGCCAGCAGCTCCCGAGCCGGGCAGGGCACTGAAGCTTTCTTT.

This clonotype was counted a few times. V gene TRBV5-1 combines with J gene TRBJ2-7; 7 nucleotides match TRBD1. Germline V gives CDR1 SGHRS, CDR2 YFSETQ. The CDR3 has 14 residues. The V segment lost 4 bases and the J segment 0 bases; nucleotides outside the gene matches: 4. CDR3 bases: TGCGCCAGCAGCAACACAGGGGCCTCCTACGAGCAGTACTTC. It codes for CASSNTGASYEQYF.

This clonotype was counted between two and nine times. The chain has TRBV7-2 and TRBJ1-1, with 9 bases lining up with TRBD1. The CDR3 sequence is 15 residues long. CDR1 and CDR2 (germline): SGHTA, FQGNSA. Here the CDR3 DNA reads TGTGCTACCCACCGGGACAGGGCCCGAAACACTGAAGCTTTCTTT. The encoded protein is CATHRDRARNTEAFF.

The rearrangement uses TRBV6-5 and TRBJ1-4; D may be TRBD1 (5 bases). Trimming stripped 4 bases from V and 8 bases from J, with 14 bases between. Germline CDR1 reads MNHEY; CDR2 reads SVGAGI. This CDR3 region has 14 residues. The CDR3, as DNA: TGTGCCAGCAGTTCTTGGGGGAAGGAGGAAAAACTGTTTTTT. Translation gives CASSSWGKEEKLFF.

This clonotype has just a few counts. The chain employs TRBV9 and TRBJ1-5; D gene unclear. Germline CDR1 SGDLS, CDR2 YYNGEE. The CDR3 loop spans 15 amino acids. V lost 0 bases to trimming and J lost 0 bases, with 7 bases between them. The CDR3 reads CASSVAPDSNQPQHF. The CDR3 DNA sequence: TGTGCCAGCAGCGTAGCCCCGGATAGCAATCAGCCCCAGCATTTT.

The V call is TRBV7-2, the J call TRBJ2-5; possibly TRBD1 for D (7 bases). The CDR3 spans 15 residues. Per germline, CDR1 SGHTA and CDR2 FQGNSA. V was cut by 4 bases and J by 7 bases, with 19 bases left in between. The CDR3 DNA follows: TGTGCCAGCAGCTCTCCCGGGACTTCAGGGGGGACCCAGTACTTC. Its protein is CASSSPGTSGGTQYF. Looking up the rest from reference TRBV7-2 and TRBJ2-5 gives the full variable domain: GAGVSQSPSNKVTEKGKDVELRCDPISGHTALYWYRQSLGQGLEFLIYFQGNSAPDKSGLPSDRFSAERTGGSVSTLTIQRTQQEDSAVYLCASSSPGTSGGTQYFGPGTRLLVL.

Here the CDR3 DNA reads TGTGCCAGCAGCCAAGGGGTGACTAGCGGAAATGAGCAGTTCTTC. Protein: CASSQGVTSGNEQFF. The chain carries TRBV4-2 and TRBJ2-1, with 9 bases identical to TRBD2. CDR3 length: 15 residues. The trim removed 1 base at V and 7 bases at J, leaving 5 bases unmatched. The V gene's germline CDR1 is LGHNA and CDR2 YNFKEQ.

The chain joins TRBV18 to TRBJ2-5; D unresolved. The germline gives CDR1 KGHSH, CDR2 LQKENI. There are 15 residues in the CDR3. V lost 0 bases to trimming and J lost 1 base, with 9 bases between them. CDR3 coding DNA: TGTGCCAGCTCACCACCGGGCGCCGCCCAAGAGACCCAGTACTTC. It encodes CASSPPGAAQETQYF.

This clonotype was seen just once. This chain links TRBV24-1 with TRBJ1-2; D is undetermined. V lost 3 bases and J 4 bases, leaving 2 bases between the germline ends. Germline V gene lookup returns CDR1 KGHDR and CDR2 SFDVKD. The CDR3 runs to 11 residues. The CDR3 bases are TGTGCCACCAGTGATCCCTATGGCTACACCTTC. This encodes CATSDPYGYTF.

The chain joins TRBV12-3 or TRBV12-4 to TRBJ2-5, with D perhaps matching TRBD1 or TRBD2 (6 bases each). The CDR3 covers 14 residues. Trimming took off 5 bases at V and 9 bases at J, with 19 bases between the two ends. The CDR3 is CASSLSGASGAQYF. In DNA form, the CDR3 reads TGTGCCAGCAGTCTGTCGGGGGCCTCCGGGGCCCAGTACTTC.

This clonotype was detected a few times. This rearrangement joins TRBV6-6 to TRBJ2-3, with 7 bases identical to TRBD2. Germline-derived CDR1 and CDR2 are MNHNY and SVGAGI (reference sequence). This CDR3 spans 14 amino acids. V was pared by 9 bases and J by 0 bases, with 6 bases of the junction left unmatched. The CDR3 bases are TGTGCCAGTTTAGCGGGCCCTAGCACAGATACGCAGTATTTT. Protein product: CASLAGPSTDTQYF.

There are a few counts of this clonotype. The CDR3 sequence: CASTSTGSYEQYF. The CDR3 bases are TGTGCCAGCACCTCAACAGGATCCTACGAGCAGTACTTC. This chain links TRBV27 with TRBJ2-7, with a tentative D call TRBD1 (5 bases). V was cut by 7 bases and J by 1 base, with 11 bases left in between. This CDR3 region has 13 residues. Germline CDR1 and CDR2: MNHEY and SMNVEV (reference sequence).

This clonotype was detected a few times. J is TRBJ2-1 and V is TRBV20-1; maybe TRBD2 (6 bases). Germline V gives CDR1 DFQATT, CDR2 SNEGSKA (reference sequence). CDR3 length: 12 residues. With 8 bases removed from V and 9 bases from J, the gap between germline ends came to 17 bases. The CDR3 protein is CSTRSGGAEQFF. The CDR3 bases are TGCAGTACGCGGAGCGGCGGGGCTGAGCAGTTCTTC.

This sequence joins TRBV12-3 or TRBV12-4 and TRBJ1-1, with D perhaps matching TRBD1 (5 bases). This CDR3 has 13 residues. Trimming removed 2 bases at V and 7 bases at J, with 11 bases between. In nucleotides, the CDR3 is TGTGCCAGCAGTTTATCCTGGGGGAGTGAAGCTTTCTTT. It yields the protein CASSLSWGSEAFF.

The chain couples TRBV12-3 or TRBV12-4 to TRBJ1-2; D remains unclear. V dropped 6 bases and J dropped 10 bases, with 18 bases sitting between them. CDR3 length: 13 amino acids. This chain's CDR3 is CASSGRRATLYTF. CDR3 coding DNA: TGTGCCAGCAGCGGACGGCGAGCGACCCTCTACACCTTC.